These T cell receptor beta chains were read from a single sample in a study of T-cell reconstitution after alpha-beta-depleted transplantation in children. Via MiXCR, TCRdb re-called the PCR reads, giving one row per CDR3 protein. The sample includes approximately 500,000 distinct CDR3 sequences, over 9.5% seen only once; the top ten take around 2.2%. Here the sequenced sample was PBMCs, taken before TCRalphabeta/CD19-depleted stem cell transplant. These receptors all stem from a child younger than 10 with inherited bone marrow failure, due to receive a stem cell transplant. CDR3s include the opening cysteine and the closing phenylalanine or tryptophan. Each record gives: D gene, J gene, clone size, V gene, CDR3 DNA, CDR3 protein. D genes are given only for firm matches. Clone size is shown for a subset of rows, as once, few, many or a class of expanded clone.

d_call: TRBD2
j_call: TRBJ2-1
clone_size: NA
v_call: TRBV27
cdr3_nt: TGTGCCAGCAGTTCCAACCACGGGACTACTACCTACAATGAGCAGTTCTTC
cdr3_aa: CASSSNHGTTTYNEQFF

d_call: TRBD2
j_call: TRBJ2-1
clone_size: few
v_call: TRBV20-1
cdr3_nt: TGCTGCGCTAGAGTCTCCCGCGGGAGCTCCTACAATGAGCAGTTCTTC
cdr3_aa: CCARVSRGSSYNEQFF

d_call: NA
j_call: TRBJ2-7
clone_size: many
v_call: TRBV11-2
cdr3_nt: TGTGCCAGCAGCTTAGTTGGGCCGTGGGACCGTTCCCCCTACGAGCAGTACTTC
cdr3_aa: CASSLVGPWDRSPYEQYF

d_call: NA
j_call: TRBJ1-4
clone_size: few
v_call: TRBV9
cdr3_nt: TGTGCCAGCAGCGTCGAAGGCAGTCCTAATGAAAAACTGTTTTTT
cdr3_aa: CASSVEGSPNEKLFF

d_call: NA
j_call: TRBJ1-2
clone_size: many
v_call: TRBV12-3/TRBV12-4
cdr3_nt: TGTGCCAGCAGTTTGGGCTTCTATGGCTACACCTTC
cdr3_aa: CASSLGFYGYTF

d_call: TRBD2
j_call: TRBJ2-7
clone_size: few
v_call: TRBV7-2
cdr3_nt: TGTGCCAGCAGCGACGCCCCCTTAGCGGGAGGGACCGAGCAGTACTTC
cdr3_aa: CASSDAPLAGGTEQYF

d_call: NA
j_call: TRBJ2-1
clone_size: many
v_call: TRBV2
cdr3_nt: TGTGCCAGCAGTGATGGCAAACACAATGAGCAGTTCTTC
cdr3_aa: CASSDGKHNEQFF

d_call: TRBD1
j_call: TRBJ2-6
clone_size: NA
v_call: TRBV30
cdr3_nt: TGTGCCTATAGCCGGGACAGGGTACCCGGGGCCAACGTCCTGACTTTC
cdr3_aa: CAYSRDRVPGANVLTF

d_call: TRBD1
j_call: TRBJ2-5
clone_size: many
v_call: TRBV6-1
cdr3_nt: TGTGCCAGCACCCCGACAGGGCAAGAGACCCAGTACTTC
cdr3_aa: CASTPTGQETQYF

d_call: TRBD2
j_call: TRBJ2-1
clone_size: many
v_call: TRBV4-3
cdr3_nt: TGCGCCAGCAGCCCCTACCCTAGCGGGAGACCCTCCTACAATGAGCAGTTCTTC
cdr3_aa: CASSPYPSGRPSYNEQFF

d_call: NA
j_call: TRBJ2-5
clone_size: NA
v_call: TRBV28
cdr3_nt: TGTGCCAGCAGTTTCTTGGGCAGAGAGACCCAGTACTTC
cdr3_aa: CASSFLGRETQYF

d_call: TRBD1
j_call: TRBJ1-3
clone_size: many
v_call: TRBV28
cdr3_nt: TGTGCCAGCACCGAGACAGGGGGCTCTGGAAACACCATATATTTT
cdr3_aa: CASTETGGSGNTIYF

d_call: TRBD2
j_call: TRBJ2-1
clone_size: NA
v_call: TRBV30
cdr3_nt: TGTGCCTGGAGGGGCGGGAGCTACAATGAGCAGTTCTTC
cdr3_aa: CAWRGGSYNEQFF

d_call: NA
j_call: TRBJ2-7
clone_size: few
v_call: TRBV20-1
cdr3_nt: TGCAGTGCTATAAGGGGGAGAGAATGGTACGAGCAGTACTTC
cdr3_aa: CSAIRGREWYEQYF

d_call: TRBD1
j_call: TRBJ2-3
clone_size: many
v_call: TRBV18
cdr3_nt: TGTGCCAGCTCACCTCAACAGGGGGCGCGAGATACGCAGTATTTT
cdr3_aa: CASSPQQGARDTQYF

d_call: TRBD2
j_call: TRBJ2-1
clone_size: many
v_call: TRBV4-1
cdr3_nt: TGCGCCAGCAGCCCAGGGGGGAGGGCGACTAGCGGGTCACGCAATGAGCAGTTCTTC
cdr3_aa: CASSPGGRATSGSRNEQFF

d_call: NA
j_call: TRBJ2-7
clone_size: few
v_call: TRBV30
cdr3_nt: TGTGCCTGGAGTGTACTTTCAGGTTACGTGGAGGCCCCTTACGAGCAGTACTTC
cdr3_aa: CAWSVLSGYVEAPYEQYF

d_call: NA
j_call: TRBJ1-2
clone_size: many
v_call: TRBV5-1
cdr3_nt: TGCGCCAGCAGCTTGGTCGCAGCCCCTAACTATGGCTACACCTTC
cdr3_aa: CASSLVAAPNYGYTF

d_call: TRBD2
j_call: TRBJ2-1
clone_size: NA
v_call: TRBV24-1
cdr3_nt: TGTGCCACCAGTGAGGCCCCGGGGACTAGCGCCAATGAGCAGTTCTTC
cdr3_aa: CATSEAPGTSANEQFF

d_call: NA
j_call: TRBJ2-1
clone_size: many
v_call: TRBV20-1
cdr3_nt: TGCAGTGCTAGAGATCAGGAGGGAGTCTCCTACAATGAGCAGTTCTTC
cdr3_aa: CSARDQEGVSYNEQFF

d_call: NA
j_call: TRBJ1-3
clone_size: few
v_call: TRBV12-3/TRBV12-4
cdr3_nt: TGTGCCAGCAGGCGCTACTCAGGGGAATCTGGAAACACCATATATTTT
cdr3_aa: CASRRYSGESGNTIYF

d_call: NA
j_call: TRBJ2-7
clone_size: NA
v_call: TRBV14
cdr3_nt: TGTGCCAGCAGCCAAGAAACGGCAGGGGTGCAGTACTTC
cdr3_aa: CASSQETAGVQYF

d_call: NA
j_call: TRBJ2-7
clone_size: NA
v_call: TRBV5-5
cdr3_nt: TGTGCCAGCAGCGGGCTTGTGTCTTACTCCTCCTACGAGCAGTACTTC
cdr3_aa: CASSGLVSYSSYEQYF

d_call: TRBD2
j_call: TRBJ2-1
clone_size: few
v_call: TRBV4-2
cdr3_nt: TGTGCCAGCAGCGCCACCGGGACTAGCGGTACAATTGAGCAGTTCTTC
cdr3_aa: CASSATGTSGTIEQFF

d_call: NA
j_call: TRBJ1-2
clone_size: NA
v_call: TRBV19
cdr3_nt: TGTGCCAGTTCCTTCGGCCTGCTGGTCTACACCTTC
cdr3_aa: CASSFGLLVYTF

d_call: NA
j_call: TRBJ2-5
clone_size: NA
v_call: TRBV5-1
cdr3_nt: TGCGCCAGCAGCTTGGACACGCTAGGAGAGACCCAGTACTTC
cdr3_aa: CASSLDTLGETQYF

d_call: NA
j_call: TRBJ1-1
clone_size: many
v_call: TRBV20-1
cdr3_nt: TGCAGTGCTAGGTCGGGGAACGTGCTTGAAGCTTTCTTT
cdr3_aa: CSARSGNVLEAFF

d_call: NA
j_call: TRBJ2-1
clone_size: many
v_call: TRBV20-1
cdr3_nt: TGCAGTGCCACCTACCCAAGGGGCTACAATGAGCAGTTCTTC
cdr3_aa: CSATYPRGYNEQFF

d_call: NA
j_call: TRBJ1-5
clone_size: many
v_call: TRBV7-2
cdr3_nt: TGTGCCAGCAGCTTAGCGGCGGCCTCGGGGCCCCAGCATTTT
cdr3_aa: CASSLAAASGPQHF

d_call: NA
j_call: TRBJ2-7
clone_size: few
v_call: TRBV7-4
cdr3_nt: TGTGCCAGCAGCCGTCATCGGGCGGTCTCCTACGAGCAGTACTTC
cdr3_aa: CASSRHRAVSYEQYF

d_call: NA
j_call: TRBJ2-1
clone_size: NA
v_call: TRBV27
cdr3_nt: TGTGCCAGCAGTTTTACGCCGCTGGGTGAGCAGTTCTTC
cdr3_aa: CASSFTPLGEQFF

d_call: TRBD1
j_call: TRBJ2-7
clone_size: few
v_call: TRBV7-9
cdr3_nt: TGTGCCAGCAGCTCGACAGGGTCTCGGTCCGAGCAGTACTTC
cdr3_aa: CASSSTGSRSEQYF

d_call: NA
j_call: TRBJ2-7
clone_size: many
v_call: TRBV11-2
cdr3_nt: TGTGCCAGCAGCTCGTCCCAGGGATCCTACGAGCAGTACTTC
cdr3_aa: CASSSSQGSYEQYF

d_call: TRBD1
j_call: TRBJ1-2
clone_size: NA
v_call: TRBV12-3/TRBV12-4
cdr3_nt: TGTGCCAGCAGTTCTATGGGACAGGGGGCCTGGGGCTACACCTTC
cdr3_aa: CASSSMGQGAWGYTF

d_call: TRBD2
j_call: TRBJ2-1
clone_size: NA
v_call: TRBV19
cdr3_nt: TGTGCCAGTAGTGAGGAACTAGCGGGAGATTACAATGAGCAGTTCTTC
cdr3_aa: CASSEELAGDYNEQFF

d_call: TRBD1
j_call: TRBJ1-2
clone_size: many
v_call: TRBV12-3/TRBV12-4
cdr3_nt: TGTGCCAGCGCGCGACAGGGCGGGTTTTCTAGGGGCTACACCTTC
cdr3_aa: CASARQGGFSRGYTF

d_call: NA
j_call: TRBJ1-6
clone_size: many
v_call: TRBV12-3/TRBV12-4
cdr3_nt: TGTGCCAGCAGTTTTTATAATTCACCCCTCCACTTT
cdr3_aa: CASSFYNSPLHF

d_call: NA
j_call: TRBJ2-5
clone_size: many
v_call: TRBV6-5
cdr3_nt: TGTGCCAGCAGTTACGGGTTTTCTGGGGCCCAAGAGACCCAGTACTTC
cdr3_aa: CASSYGFSGAQETQYF

d_call: TRBD1
j_call: TRBJ2-1
clone_size: many
v_call: TRBV5-1
cdr3_nt: TGCGCCAGCAGCTTTTCGCAGGGACAGGGGGCCGATGAGCAGTTCTTC
cdr3_aa: CASSFSQGQGADEQFF

d_call: TRBD2
j_call: TRBJ2-1
clone_size: many
v_call: TRBV24-1
cdr3_nt: TGTGCCACCAGTGATTCACTAGCGGGAATGGTCAATGAGCAGTTCTTC
cdr3_aa: CATSDSLAGMVNEQFF

d_call: NA
j_call: TRBJ2-1
clone_size: many
v_call: TRBV6-2/TRBV6-3
cdr3_nt: TGTGCCAGCAGTTCTTACGGGAGTTCTGCCAATGAGCAGTTCTTC
cdr3_aa: CASSSYGSSANEQFF

d_call: TRBD2
j_call: TRBJ2-7
clone_size: few
v_call: TRBV20-1
cdr3_nt: TGCAGTGCTAGAGACCCTCAGGCGGGAGGGACGGGAGGAGAGCAGTACTTC
cdr3_aa: CSARDPQAGGTGGEQYF

d_call: NA
j_call: TRBJ2-3
clone_size: few
v_call: TRBV10-1
cdr3_nt: TGCGCCAGCAGTGACCCCTTTTCAGGGACAGATACGCAGTATTTT
cdr3_aa: CASSDPFSGTDTQYF

d_call: TRBD1
j_call: TRBJ1-4
clone_size: many
v_call: TRBV2
cdr3_nt: TGTGCCAGTGGACAGGGAAGGTGGATTGAAAAACTGTTTTTT
cdr3_aa: CASGQGRWIEKLFF

d_call: NA
j_call: TRBJ2-1
clone_size: many
v_call: TRBV28
cdr3_nt: TGTGCCAGCAGTTTGGGAGACGGATATGAGCAGTTCTTC
cdr3_aa: CASSLGDGYEQFF

d_call: NA
j_call: TRBJ2-4
clone_size: many
v_call: TRBV7-9
cdr3_nt: TGTGCCAGCAGCTTAGAGGTCGCGAACATTCAGTACTTC
cdr3_aa: CASSLEVANIQYF

d_call: NA
j_call: TRBJ2-3
clone_size: many
v_call: TRBV24-1
cdr3_nt: TGTGCCACCAGTGATAGTCGAATGGGGGAGCGCCCAGATACGCAGTATTTT
cdr3_aa: CATSDSRMGERPDTQYF

d_call: NA
j_call: TRBJ2-7
clone_size: many
v_call: TRBV6-5
cdr3_nt: TGTGCCAGCAGTTACTCGAAAGGTCTACGAACGGAGCAGTACTTC
cdr3_aa: CASSYSKGLRTEQYF

d_call: NA
j_call: TRBJ2-1
clone_size: many
v_call: TRBV6-1
cdr3_nt: TGTGCCAGCAGTGTCGGACGAGGGGCGAGGGACTACAATGAGCAGTTCTTC
cdr3_aa: CASSVGRGARDYNEQFF

d_call: NA
j_call: TRBJ1-1
clone_size: many
v_call: TRBV11-2
cdr3_nt: TGTGCCAGCAGCTTGATTGGGAAGGGGTCTGGAACTGAAGCTTTCTTT
cdr3_aa: CASSLIGKGSGTEAFF

d_call: TRBD1
j_call: TRBJ1-1
clone_size: many
v_call: TRBV7-8
cdr3_nt: TGTGCCAGCAGCTTAGCGACGTTCCAGGGGGCAACTGAAGCTTTCTTT
cdr3_aa: CASSLATFQGATEAFF

d_call: NA
j_call: TRBJ2-3
clone_size: many
v_call: TRBV18
cdr3_nt: TGTGCCAGCTCAGCGGCGGCAGATACGCAGTATTTT
cdr3_aa: CASSAAADTQYF